The 9 T cell receptor beta chains presented below share a single source sample, sequenced in a study of human T cells and chemical hapten exposure. TCRdb processed the RACE reads anew with MiXCR; each CDR3 protein has one entry. The sample has over 100,000 distinct CDR3 sequences, roughly 9% seen once. Time point given: patch test 2, 6 weeks after DPC sensitization. The treatment: therapeutic diphenylcyclopropenone sensitization with weekly scalp DPC. The material was whole blood, obtained in connection with sensitization to the hapten diphenylcyclopropenone (DPC). The receptors shown here come from a woman between 40 and 55 years old with alopecia areata. Some clones in this sample may be carry-over from other donors' samples.

The chain links TRBV7-8 to TRBJ2-7; the D is unclear. The V gene's germline CDR1 is SGHVS and CDR2 FQNEAQ. This CDR3 is 14 amino acids long. V lost 0 bases, J lost 3 bases, and 9 bases lay in between. CDR3 protein: CASSLALSYYEQYF. In nucleotides, the CDR3 is TGTGCCAGCAGCTTAGCTTTGAGTTACTACGAGCAGTACTTC.

This clonotype was detected many times. This CDR3 is CASSPVGGGETQYF. CDR3 DNA sequence: TGTGCCAGCAGTCCCGTCGGCGGGGGTGAGACCCAGTACTTC. The J gene is TRBJ2-5, the V gene TRBV12-3 or TRBV12-4; TRBD2 matches 7 bases. Losses at the gene ends were 5 bases for V and 5 bases for J; bases not matched to a gene: 8. The CDR3 runs to 14 residues.

This clonotype was picked up many times. The chain employs TRBV7-2 and TRBJ2-7; TRBD2 is a possible D gene (6 bases). V was shortened by 5 bases and J by 0 bases, with 20 bases between the two germline ends. The CDR3 totals 17 residues. Germline V gene sequence: CDR1 SGHTA, CDR2 FQGNSA. CDR3 protein: CASSAQGGGRASYEQYF. DNA of the CDR3: TGTGCCAGCAGCGCTCAGGGAGGCGGGCGGGCCTCCTACGAGCAGTACTTC. The variable domain in full, completed from reference TRBV7-2 and TRBJ2-7, reads GAGVSQSPSNKVTEKGKDVELRCDPISGHTALYWYRQSLGQGLEFLIYFQGNSAPDKSGLPSDRFSAERTGGSVSTLTIQRTQQEDSAVYLCASSAQGGGRASYEQYFGPGTRLTVT.

This chain uses TRBV7-8 with TRBJ2-4; 7 positions agree with TRBD1. V gave up 3 bases and J gave up 3 bases; unmatched junction bases: 11. This CDR3 region has 17 residues. Germline CDR1 is SGHVS and CDR2 is FQNEAQ. CDR3 residues: CASSFRKGQPFKNIQYF. Written as DNA, the CDR3 is TGTGCCAGCAGCTTCCGTAAGGGACAGCCATTCAAAAACATTCAGTACTTC. The complete variable domain, with remaining parts taken from reference TRBV7-8 and TRBJ2-4, reads GAGVSQSPRYKVAKRGQDVALRCDPISGHVSLFWYQQALGQGPEFLTYFQNEAQLDKSGLPSDRFFAERPEGSVSTLKIQRTQQEDSAVYLCASSFRKGQPFKNIQYFGAGTRLSVL.

This clonotype has a count of ten or more. This chain links TRBV4-3 with TRBJ1-2, with a possible D match to TRBD1 (6 bases). Germline V gene lookup returns CDR1 LGHNA and CDR2 YSLEER. V was trimmed by 0 bases and J by 6 bases, leaving 14 bases between them. The CDR3 is 15 amino acids. The CDR3 loop reads CASSQDKGEFNGYTF. The CDR3 bases are TGCGCCAGCAGCCAAGATAAGGGGGAATTCAATGGCTACACCTTC.

The CDR3 DNA is TGTGCCAGCATAAGCGACGGACACTCCTACGAGCAGTACTTC. Encoded protein: CASISDGHSYEQYF. The chain employs TRBV2 and TRBJ2-7; a weak D match, TRBD1 (5 bases). The length of the CDR3 is 14 residues. Germline-derived CDR1 and CDR2 are SNHLY and FYNNEI. Deletions cut 7 bases from V and 0 bases from J, with 13 bases between.

This clonotype was picked up a small number of times. This chain links TRBV7-9 with TRBJ1-6; the match to TRBD1 covers 7 bases. There are 16 residues in the CDR3. With 5 bases clipped from V and 3 bases from J, the junction kept 7 bases outside the gene matches. Looked up from germline, CDR1 is SEHNR and CDR2 is FQNEAQ (reference sequence). The CDR3 nucleotides are TGTGCCAGCAGCAAGACAGGGAGCGGCTATAATTCACCCCTCCACTTT. Protein product: CASSKTGSGYNSPLHF.

The V gene is TRBV12-3 or TRBV12-4, the J gene TRBJ1-2, with TRBD1 as a possible D gene (5 bases). The ends were cut back, 1 base at V and 7 bases at J, with 10 bases in the middle. The CDR3 runs 13 residues. The CDR3 bases are TGTGCCAGCAGTTTAGGAACAGGCCCTGGCTACACCTTC. Protein: CASSLGTGPGYTF.

The genes are TRBV7-2 and TRBJ2-5; 8 bases agree with TRBD2. Germline V CDR1 and CDR2: SGHTA, FQGNSA. Germline trimming cut 4 bases from V and 5 bases from J; bases unmatched to any gene: 15. This CDR3 comprises 17 residues. The CDR3 here is CASSYTGGPLSVETQYF. CDR3 nucleotides: TGTGCCAGCAGCTATACGGGGGGGCCCCTTTCAGTCGAGACCCAGTACTTC.